The clone carrying this T cell receptor beta chain has at least ten counts. Its antigen remains unidentified. V was clipped by 6 bases and J by 6 bases, with 13 bases between them. Germline lookup yields CDR1 LNHDA and CDR2 SQIVND (reference sequence). The CDR3 is 13 residues long. The data belong to a study of human T cells and chemical hapten exposure. Overall study: The upper back received 0.01% DPC by patch testing, with results read at 6 days.

Study-wide points: Correlating positively with patch test score were the PT1 expanded TCR counts. Against controls, expanded TCRs gave rise to significantly more large CDR3 similarity clusters.

As to time point: patch test 1, 2 weeks after DPC sensitization. Stated treatment: therapeutic diphenylcyclopropenone sensitization with weekly scalp DPC. Whole blood, unfractionated, served as the material for total RNA extraction. Investigators collected blood before applying each patch test. TCRdb independently ran MiXCR on the RACE reads; one entry per CDR3 protein. The profile covers approximately 34,000 distinct CDR3 sequences, with around 6.4% appearing a single time and roughly a tenth taken by the ten largest. The sequence derives from a woman under 40 with alopecia areata. Some clones in this sample may be carry-over from other donors' samples. The sequencing here drew on whole blood, taken in connection with sensitization to the hapten diphenylcyclopropenone (DPC). This chain joins TRBV19 and TRBJ2-3; TRBD2 is a possible D gene (5 bases). CDR3 amino acids: CASSLAGPDTQYF. The CDR3, as DNA: TGTGCCAGTAGCCTCGCGGGTCCGGATACGCAGTATTTT.